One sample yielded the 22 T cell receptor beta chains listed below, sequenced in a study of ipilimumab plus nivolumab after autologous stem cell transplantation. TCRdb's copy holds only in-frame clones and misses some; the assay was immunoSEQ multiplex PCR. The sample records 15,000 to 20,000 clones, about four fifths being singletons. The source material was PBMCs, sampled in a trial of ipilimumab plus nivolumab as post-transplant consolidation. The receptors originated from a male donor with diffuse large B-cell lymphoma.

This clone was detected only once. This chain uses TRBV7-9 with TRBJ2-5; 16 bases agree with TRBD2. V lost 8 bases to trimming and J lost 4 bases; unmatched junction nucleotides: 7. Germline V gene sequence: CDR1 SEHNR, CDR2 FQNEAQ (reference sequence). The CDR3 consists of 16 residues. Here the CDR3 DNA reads TGTGCCAGCGGCGGGACTAGCGGGGGGGCCGGAGAGACCCAGTACTTC. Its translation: CASGGTSGGAGETQYF.

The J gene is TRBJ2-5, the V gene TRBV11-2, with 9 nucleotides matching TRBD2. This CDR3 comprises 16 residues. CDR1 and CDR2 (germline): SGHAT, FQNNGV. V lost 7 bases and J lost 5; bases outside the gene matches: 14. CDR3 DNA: TGTGCCAGCACCGACCCCAATAGCGGGGGAGGTGAGACCCAGTACTTC. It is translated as CASTDPNSGGGETQYF.

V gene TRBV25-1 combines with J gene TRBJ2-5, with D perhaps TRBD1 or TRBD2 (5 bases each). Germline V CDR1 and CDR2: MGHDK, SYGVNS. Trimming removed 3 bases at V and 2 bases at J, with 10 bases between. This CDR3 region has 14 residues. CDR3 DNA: TGTGCCAGCAGTGAGAGGGGTCATCAAGAGACCCAGTACTTC. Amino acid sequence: CASSERGHQETQYF.

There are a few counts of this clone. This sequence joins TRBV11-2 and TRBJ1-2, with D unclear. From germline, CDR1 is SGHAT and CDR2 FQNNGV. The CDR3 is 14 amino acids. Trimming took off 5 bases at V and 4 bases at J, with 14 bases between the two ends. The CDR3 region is CASSLSPMGYGYTF. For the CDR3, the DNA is TGTGCCAGCAGCCTCTCTCCGATGGGCTATGGCTACACCTTC.

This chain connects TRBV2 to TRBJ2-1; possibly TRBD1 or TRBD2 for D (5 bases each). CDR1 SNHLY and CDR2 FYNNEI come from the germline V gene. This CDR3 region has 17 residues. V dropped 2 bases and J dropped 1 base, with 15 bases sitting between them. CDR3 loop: CASSEIEGRASYNEQFF. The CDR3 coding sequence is TGTGCCAGCAGTGAAATTGAGGGACGGGCATCCTACAATGAGCAGTTCTTC.

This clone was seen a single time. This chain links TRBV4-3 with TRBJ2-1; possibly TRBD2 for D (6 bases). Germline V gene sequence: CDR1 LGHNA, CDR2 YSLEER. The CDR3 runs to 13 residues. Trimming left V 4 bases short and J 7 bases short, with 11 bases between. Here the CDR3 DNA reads TGCGCCAGCAGCCTGGACTACTCGAATGAGCAGTTCTTC. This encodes CASSLDYSNEQFF.

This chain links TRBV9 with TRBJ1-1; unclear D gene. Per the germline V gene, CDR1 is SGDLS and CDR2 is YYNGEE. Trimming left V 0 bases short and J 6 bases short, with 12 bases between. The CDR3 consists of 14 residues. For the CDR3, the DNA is TGTGCCAGCAGCGTAGACGGCAAATGGGCTGAAGCTTTCTTT. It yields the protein CASSVDGKWAEAFF.

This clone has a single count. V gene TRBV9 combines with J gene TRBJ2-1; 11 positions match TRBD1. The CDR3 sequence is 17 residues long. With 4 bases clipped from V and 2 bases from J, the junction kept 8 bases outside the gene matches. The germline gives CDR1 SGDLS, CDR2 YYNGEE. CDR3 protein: CASSFSPDRGPYNEQFF. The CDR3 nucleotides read TGTGCCAGCAGCTTTAGCCCGGACAGGGGGCCCTACAATGAGCAGTTCTTC.

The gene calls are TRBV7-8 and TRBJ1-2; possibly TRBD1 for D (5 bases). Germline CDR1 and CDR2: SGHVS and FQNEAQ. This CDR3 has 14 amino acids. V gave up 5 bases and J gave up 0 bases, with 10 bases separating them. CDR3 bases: TGTGCCAGCAGCCCGACGACAGCTAACTATGGCTACACCTTC. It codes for CASSPTTANYGYTF.

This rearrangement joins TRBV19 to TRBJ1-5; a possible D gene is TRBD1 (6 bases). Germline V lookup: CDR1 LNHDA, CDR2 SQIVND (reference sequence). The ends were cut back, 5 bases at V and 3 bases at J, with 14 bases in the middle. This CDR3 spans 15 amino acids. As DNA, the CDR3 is TGTGCCAGTAGTGTAATTCAGGGGAACAATCAGCCCCAGCATTTT. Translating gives CASSVIQGNNQPQHF. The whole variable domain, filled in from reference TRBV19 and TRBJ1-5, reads DGGITQSPKYLFRKEGQNVTLSCEQNLNHDAMYWYRQDPGQGLRLIYYSQIVNDFQKGDIAEGYSVSREKKESFPLTVTSAQKNPTAFYLCASSVIQGNNQPQHFGDGTRLSIL.

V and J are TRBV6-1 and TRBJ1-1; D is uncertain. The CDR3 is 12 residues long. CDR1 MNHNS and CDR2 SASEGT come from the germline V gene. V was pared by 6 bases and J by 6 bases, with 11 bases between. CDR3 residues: CASRVFSSEAFF. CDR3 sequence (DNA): TGTGCCAGCAGGGTTTTTTCTTCTGAAGCTTTCTTT.

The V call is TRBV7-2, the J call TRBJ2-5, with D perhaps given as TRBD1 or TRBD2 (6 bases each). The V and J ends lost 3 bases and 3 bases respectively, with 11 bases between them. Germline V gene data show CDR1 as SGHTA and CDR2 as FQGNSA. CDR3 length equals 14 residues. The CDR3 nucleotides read TGTGCCAGCAGCTTGTCGGGGGCAAAAGAGACCCAGTACTTC. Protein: CASSLSGAKETQYF.

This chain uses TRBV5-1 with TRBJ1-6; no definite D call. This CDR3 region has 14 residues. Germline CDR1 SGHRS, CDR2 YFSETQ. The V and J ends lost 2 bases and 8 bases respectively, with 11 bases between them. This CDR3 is CASSFSPSDSPLHF. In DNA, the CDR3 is TGCGCCAGCAGCTTCTCACCCAGTGATTCACCCCTCCACTTT. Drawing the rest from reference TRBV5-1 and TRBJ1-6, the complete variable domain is KAGVTQTPRYLIKTRGQQVTLSCSPISGHRSVSWYQQTPGQGLQFLFEYFSETQRNKGNFPGRFSGRQFSNSRSEMNVSTLELGDSALYLCASSFSPSDSPLHFGNGTRLTVT.

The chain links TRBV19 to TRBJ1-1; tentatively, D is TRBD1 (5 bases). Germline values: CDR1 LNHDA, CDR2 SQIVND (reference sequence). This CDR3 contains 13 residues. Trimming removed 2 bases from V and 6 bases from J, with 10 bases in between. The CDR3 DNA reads TGTGCCAGTAGTATACCCGCGACAGCTGAAGCTTTCTTT. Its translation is CASSIPATAEAFF.

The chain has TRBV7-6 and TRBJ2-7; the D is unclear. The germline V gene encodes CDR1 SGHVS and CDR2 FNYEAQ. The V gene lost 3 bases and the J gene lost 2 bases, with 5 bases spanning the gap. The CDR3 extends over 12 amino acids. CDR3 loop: CASSLYPYEQYF. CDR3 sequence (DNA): TGTGCCAGCAGCTTGTACCCCTACGAGCAGTACTTC.

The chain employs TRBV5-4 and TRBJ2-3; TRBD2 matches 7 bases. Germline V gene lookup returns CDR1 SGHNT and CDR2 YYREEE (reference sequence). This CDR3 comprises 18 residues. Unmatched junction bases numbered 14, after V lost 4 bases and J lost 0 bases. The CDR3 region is CASSPQLARSSSTDTQYF. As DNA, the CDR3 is TGTGCCAGCAGCCCGCAACTAGCGCGGTCTTCTAGCACAGATACGCAGTATTTT.

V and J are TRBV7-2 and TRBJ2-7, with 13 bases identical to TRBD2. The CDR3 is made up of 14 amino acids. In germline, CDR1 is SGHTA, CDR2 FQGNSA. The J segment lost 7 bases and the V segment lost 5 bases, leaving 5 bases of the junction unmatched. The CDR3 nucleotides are TGTGCCAGCAGCAACATGGGACTAGCGGGGGAGCAGTACTTC. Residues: CASSNMGLAGEQYF.

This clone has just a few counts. CDR3 sequence: CASSPLGPTGGYTF. The CDR3 DNA sequence: TGTGCCAGCAGCCCTCTGGGGCCGACGGGAGGCTACACCTTC. This chain connects TRBV14 to TRBJ1-2; D might be TRBD1 (5 bases). The germline V gene has CDR1 SGHDN and CDR2 FVKESK. The CDR3 spans 14 residues. Deletions cut 4 bases from V and 8 bases from J, with 17 bases between.

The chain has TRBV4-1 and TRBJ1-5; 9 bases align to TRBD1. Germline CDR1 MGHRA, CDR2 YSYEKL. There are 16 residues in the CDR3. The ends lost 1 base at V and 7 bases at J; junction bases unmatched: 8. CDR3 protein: CASSQVPYRGPQPQHF. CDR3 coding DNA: TGCGCCAGCAGCCAAGTACCCTACAGGGGGCCGCAGCCCCAGCATTTT.

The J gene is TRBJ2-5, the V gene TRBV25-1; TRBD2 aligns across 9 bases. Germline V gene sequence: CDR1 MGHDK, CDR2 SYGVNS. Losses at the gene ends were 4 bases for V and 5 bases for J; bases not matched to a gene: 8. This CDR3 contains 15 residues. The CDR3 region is CASSASGGRRETQYF. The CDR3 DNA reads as TGTGCCAGCAGTGCCAGCGGGGGGAGGCGTGAGACCCAGTACTTC.

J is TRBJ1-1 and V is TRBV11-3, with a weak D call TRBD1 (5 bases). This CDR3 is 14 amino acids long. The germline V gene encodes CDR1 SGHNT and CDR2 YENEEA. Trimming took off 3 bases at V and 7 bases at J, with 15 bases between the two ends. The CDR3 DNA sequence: TGTGCCAGCAGCTTGGGGGGGATTATTGTTGAAGCTTTCTTT. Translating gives CASSLGGIIVEAFF.

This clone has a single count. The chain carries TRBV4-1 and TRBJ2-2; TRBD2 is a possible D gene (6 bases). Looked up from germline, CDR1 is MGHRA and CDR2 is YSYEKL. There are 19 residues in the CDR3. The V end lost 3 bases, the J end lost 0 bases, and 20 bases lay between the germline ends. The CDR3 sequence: CASSHYRGRDLANTGELFF. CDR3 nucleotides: TGCGCCAGCAGCCACTACCGAGGGCGGGACTTGGCGAACACCGGGGAGCTGTTTTTT.